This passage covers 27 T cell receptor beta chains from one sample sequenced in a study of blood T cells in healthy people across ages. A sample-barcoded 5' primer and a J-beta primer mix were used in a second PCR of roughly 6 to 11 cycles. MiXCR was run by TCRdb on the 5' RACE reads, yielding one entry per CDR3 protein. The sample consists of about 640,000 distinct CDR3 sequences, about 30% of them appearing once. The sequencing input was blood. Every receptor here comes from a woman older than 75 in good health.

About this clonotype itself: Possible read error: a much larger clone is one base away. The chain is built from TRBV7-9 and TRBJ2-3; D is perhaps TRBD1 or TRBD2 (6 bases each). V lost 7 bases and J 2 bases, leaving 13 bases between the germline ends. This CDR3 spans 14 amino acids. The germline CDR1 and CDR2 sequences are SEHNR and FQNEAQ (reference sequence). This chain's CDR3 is CASTWRGDTDTQYF. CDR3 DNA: TGTGCCAGCACCTGGAGGGGGGACACAGATACGCAGTATTTT.

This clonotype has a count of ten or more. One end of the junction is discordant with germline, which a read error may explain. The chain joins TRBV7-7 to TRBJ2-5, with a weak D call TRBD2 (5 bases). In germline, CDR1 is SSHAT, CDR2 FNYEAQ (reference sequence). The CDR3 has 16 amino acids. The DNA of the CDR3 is TGTGCTAGCAGCTTAGGAGGCGGGCCCGGCCAAGAGACCCAGTACTTC. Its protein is CASSLGGGPGQETQYF.

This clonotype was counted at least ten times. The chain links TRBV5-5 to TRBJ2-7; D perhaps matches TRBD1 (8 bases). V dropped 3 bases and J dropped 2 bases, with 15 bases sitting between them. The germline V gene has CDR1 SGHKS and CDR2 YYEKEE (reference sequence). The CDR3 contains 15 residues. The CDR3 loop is CASSSTGGRAYEQYF. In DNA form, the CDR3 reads TGTGCCAGCAGCTCCACAGGGGGGAGGGCCTACGAGCAGTACTTC. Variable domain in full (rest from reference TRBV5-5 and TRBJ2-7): DAGVTQSPTHLIKTRGQQVTLRCSPISGHKSVSWYQQVLGQGPQFIFQYYEKEERGRGNFPDRFSARQFPNYSSELNVNALLLGDSALYLCASSSTGGRAYEQYFGPGTRLTVT.

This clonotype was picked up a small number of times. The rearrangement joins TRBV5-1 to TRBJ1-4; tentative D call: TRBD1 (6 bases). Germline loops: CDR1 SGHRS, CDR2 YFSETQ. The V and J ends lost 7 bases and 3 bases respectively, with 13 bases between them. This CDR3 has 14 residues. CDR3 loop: CASSWGASNEKLFF. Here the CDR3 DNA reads TGCGCCAGCTCGTGGGGGGCCTCTAATGAAAAACTGTTTTTT.

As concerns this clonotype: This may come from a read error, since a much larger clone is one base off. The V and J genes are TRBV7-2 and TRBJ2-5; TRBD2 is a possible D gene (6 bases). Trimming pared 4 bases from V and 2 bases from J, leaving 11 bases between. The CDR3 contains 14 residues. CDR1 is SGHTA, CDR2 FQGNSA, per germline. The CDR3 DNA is TGTGCCAGCAGCTCGGCGGCGGGGCAAGAGACCCAGTACTTC. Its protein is CASSSAAGQETQYF.

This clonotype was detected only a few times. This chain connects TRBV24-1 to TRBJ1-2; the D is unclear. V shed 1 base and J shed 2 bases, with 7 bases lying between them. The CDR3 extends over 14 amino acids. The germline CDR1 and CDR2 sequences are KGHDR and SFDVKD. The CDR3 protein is CATSDLSVNYGYTF. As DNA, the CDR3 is TGTGCCACCAGTGATTTATCAGTAAACTATGGCTACACCTTC.

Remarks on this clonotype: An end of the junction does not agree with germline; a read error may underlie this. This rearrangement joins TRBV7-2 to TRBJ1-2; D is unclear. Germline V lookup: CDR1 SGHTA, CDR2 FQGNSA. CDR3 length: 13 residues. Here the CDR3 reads CARSPPVDYGYTF. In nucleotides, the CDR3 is TGTGCCCGCAGCCCACCCGTGGACTATGGCTACACCTTC. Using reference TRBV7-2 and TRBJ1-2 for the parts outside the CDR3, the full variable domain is GAGVSQSPSNKVTEKGKDVELRCDPISGHTALYWYRQSLGQGLEFLIYFQGNSAPDKSGLPSDRFSAERTGGSVSTLTIQRTQQEDSAVYLCARSPPVDYGYTFGSGTRLTVV.

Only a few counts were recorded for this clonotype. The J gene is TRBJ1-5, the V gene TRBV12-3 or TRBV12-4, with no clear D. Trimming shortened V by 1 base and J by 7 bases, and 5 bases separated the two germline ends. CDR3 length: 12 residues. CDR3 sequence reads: CASSLEIQPQHF. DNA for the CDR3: TGTGCCAGCAGTTTAGAGATCCAGCCCCAGCATTTT.

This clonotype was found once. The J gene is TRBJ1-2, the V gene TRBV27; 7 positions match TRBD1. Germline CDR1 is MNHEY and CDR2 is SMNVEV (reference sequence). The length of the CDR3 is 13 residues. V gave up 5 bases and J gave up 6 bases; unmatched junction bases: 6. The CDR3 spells CASSATDRDGYTF. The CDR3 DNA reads TGTGCCAGCAGTGCGACTGACAGGGATGGCTACACCTTC.

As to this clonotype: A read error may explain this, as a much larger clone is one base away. CDR3 sequence (DNA): TGCAGTGCTAGGGGCAGGGGGACGGAGACCCAGTACTTC. Amino acid sequence: CSARGRGTETQYF. The chain links TRBV20-1 to TRBJ2-7; 7 bases align to TRBD1. The J call may be faulty, since TRBJ2-5 better matches the DNA end. CDR1 is DFQATT, CDR2 SNEGSKA, per germline (reference sequence). The CDR3 runs 13 residues.

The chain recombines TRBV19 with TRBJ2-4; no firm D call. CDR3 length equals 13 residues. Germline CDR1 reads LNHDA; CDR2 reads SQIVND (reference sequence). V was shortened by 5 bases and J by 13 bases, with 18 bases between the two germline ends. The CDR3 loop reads CASSVRSSGEQYF. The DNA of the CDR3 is TGTGCCAGTAGTGTTCGTAGCTCCGGTGAGCAGTACTTC. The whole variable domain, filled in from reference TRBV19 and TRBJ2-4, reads DGGITQSPKYLFRKEGQNVTLSCEQNLNHDAMYWYRQDPGQGLRLIYYSQIVNDFQKGDIAEGYSVSREKKESFPLTVTSAQKNPTAFYLCASSVRSSGEQYFGAGTRLSVL.

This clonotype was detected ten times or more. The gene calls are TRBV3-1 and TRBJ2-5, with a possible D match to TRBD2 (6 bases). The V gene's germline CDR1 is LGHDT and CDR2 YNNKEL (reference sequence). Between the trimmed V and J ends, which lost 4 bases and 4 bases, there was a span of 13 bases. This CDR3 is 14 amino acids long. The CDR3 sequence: CASSPGTSTETQYF. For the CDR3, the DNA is TGTGCCAGCAGCCCCGGGACTTCAACAGAGACCCAGTACTTC.

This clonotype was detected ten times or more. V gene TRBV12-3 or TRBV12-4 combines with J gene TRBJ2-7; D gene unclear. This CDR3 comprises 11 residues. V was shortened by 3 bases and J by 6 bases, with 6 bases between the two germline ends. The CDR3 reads CASSFTGEQYF. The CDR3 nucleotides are TGTGCCAGCAGTTTCACCGGCGAGCAGTACTTC.

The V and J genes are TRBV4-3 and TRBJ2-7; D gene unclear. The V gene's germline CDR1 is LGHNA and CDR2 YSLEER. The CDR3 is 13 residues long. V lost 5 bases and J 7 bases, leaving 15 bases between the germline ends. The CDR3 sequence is CASSAPGVGEQYF. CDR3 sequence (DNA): TGCGCCAGCAGCGCCCCCGGAGTGGGGGAGCAGTACTTC.

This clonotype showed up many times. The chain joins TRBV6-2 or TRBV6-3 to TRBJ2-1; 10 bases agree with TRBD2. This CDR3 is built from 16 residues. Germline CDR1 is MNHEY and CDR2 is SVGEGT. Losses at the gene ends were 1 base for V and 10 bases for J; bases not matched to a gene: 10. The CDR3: CASSYLLGTSAAEQFF. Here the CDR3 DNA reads TGTGCCAGCAGTTACTTACTCGGGACTAGCGCTGCCGAGCAGTTCTTC.

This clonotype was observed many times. The CDR3 protein is CASSYSLAGRGDGYTF. The CDR3 bases are TGTGCCAGCAGTTACTCCCTGGCAGGGAGGGGCGATGGCTACACCTTC. This sequence joins TRBV6-6 and TRBJ1-2; possible D gene TRBD1, 5 bases. The length of the CDR3 is 16 residues. CDR1 is MNHNY and CDR2 is SVGAGI in the germline V gene (reference sequence). Trimming took 0 bases from V and 6 from J, leaving 17 bases between them.

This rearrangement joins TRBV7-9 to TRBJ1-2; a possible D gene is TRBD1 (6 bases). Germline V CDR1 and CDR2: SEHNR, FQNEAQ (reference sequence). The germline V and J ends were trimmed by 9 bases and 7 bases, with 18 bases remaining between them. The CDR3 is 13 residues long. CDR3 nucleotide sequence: TGTGCCAGTCCCTCAGGGGCGACTTCTGGCTACACCTTC. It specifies CASPSGATSGYTF.

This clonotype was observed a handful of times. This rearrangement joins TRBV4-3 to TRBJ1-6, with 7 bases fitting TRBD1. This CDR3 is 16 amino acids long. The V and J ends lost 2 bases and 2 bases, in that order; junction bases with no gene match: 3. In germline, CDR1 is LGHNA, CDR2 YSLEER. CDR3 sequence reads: CASSQPTGTYNSPLHF. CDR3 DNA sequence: TGCGCCAGCAGCCAACCGACAGGGACCTATAATTCACCCCTCCACTTT.

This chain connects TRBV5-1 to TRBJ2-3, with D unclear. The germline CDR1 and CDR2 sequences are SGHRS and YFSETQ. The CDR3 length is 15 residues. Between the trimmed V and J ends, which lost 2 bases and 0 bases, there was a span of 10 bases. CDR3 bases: TGCGCCAGCAGCTTCGGCATCCCTAGCACAGATACGCAGTATTTT. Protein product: CASSFGIPSTDTQYF.

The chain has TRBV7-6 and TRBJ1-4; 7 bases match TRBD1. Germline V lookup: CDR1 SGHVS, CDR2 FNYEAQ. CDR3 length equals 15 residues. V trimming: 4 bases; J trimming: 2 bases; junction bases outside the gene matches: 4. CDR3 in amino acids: CASSSQGGTNEKLFF. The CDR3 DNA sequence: TGTGCCAGCAGCTCGCAGGGGGGTACTAATGAAAAACTGTTTTTT.

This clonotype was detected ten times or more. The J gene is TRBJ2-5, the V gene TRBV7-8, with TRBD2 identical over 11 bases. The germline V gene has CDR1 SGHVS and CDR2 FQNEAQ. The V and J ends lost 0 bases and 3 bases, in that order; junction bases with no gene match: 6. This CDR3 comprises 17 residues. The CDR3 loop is CASSLAGLAGGKETQYF. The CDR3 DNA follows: TGTGCCAGCAGCTTAGCTGGGCTAGCGGGGGGCAAAGAGACCCAGTACTTC. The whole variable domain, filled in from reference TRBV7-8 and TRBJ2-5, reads GAGVSQSPRYKVAKRGQDVALRCDPISGHVSLFWYQQALGQGPEFLTYFQNEAQLDKSGLPSDRFFAERPEGSVSTLKIQRTQQEDSAVYLCASSLAGLAGGKETQYFGPGTRLLVL.

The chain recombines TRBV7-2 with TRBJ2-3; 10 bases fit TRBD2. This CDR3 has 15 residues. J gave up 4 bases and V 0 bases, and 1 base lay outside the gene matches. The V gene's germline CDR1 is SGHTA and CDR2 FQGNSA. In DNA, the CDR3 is TGTGCCAGCAGCTTAGCTAGCGGGGGGCCAGATACGCAGTATTTT. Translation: CASSLASGGPDTQYF. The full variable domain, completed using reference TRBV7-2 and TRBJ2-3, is GAGVSQSPSNKVTEKGKDVELRCDPISGHTALYWYRQSLGQGLEFLIYFQGNSAPDKSGLPSDRFSAERTGGSVSTLTIQRTQQEDSAVYLCASSLASGGPDTQYFGPGTRLTVL.

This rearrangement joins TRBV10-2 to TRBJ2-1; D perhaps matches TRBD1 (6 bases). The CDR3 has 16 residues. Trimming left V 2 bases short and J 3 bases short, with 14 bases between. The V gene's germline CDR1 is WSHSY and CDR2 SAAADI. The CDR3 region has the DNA TGCGCCAGCAGTGAGAACAGGGCGCACATCTACAATGAGCAGTTCTTC. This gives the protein CASSENRAHIYNEQFF.

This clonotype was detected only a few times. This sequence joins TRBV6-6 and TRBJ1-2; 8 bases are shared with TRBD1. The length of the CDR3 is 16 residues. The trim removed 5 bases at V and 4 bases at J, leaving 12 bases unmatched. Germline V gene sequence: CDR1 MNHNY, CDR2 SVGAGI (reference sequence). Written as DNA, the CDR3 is TGTGCCAGCAGTAGCCCGGACAGGGCAGGGAGCTATGGCTACACCTTC. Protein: CASSSPDRAGSYGYTF.

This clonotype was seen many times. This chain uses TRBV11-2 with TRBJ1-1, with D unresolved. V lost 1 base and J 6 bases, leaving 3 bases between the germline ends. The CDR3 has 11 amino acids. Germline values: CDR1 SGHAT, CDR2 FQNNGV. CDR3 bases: TGTGCCAGCAGCTTAGGCTCTGAAGCTTTCTTT. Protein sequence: CASSLGSEAFF.

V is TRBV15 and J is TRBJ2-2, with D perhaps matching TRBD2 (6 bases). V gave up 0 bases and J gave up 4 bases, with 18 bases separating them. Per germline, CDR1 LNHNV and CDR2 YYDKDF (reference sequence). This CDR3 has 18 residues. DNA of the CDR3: TGTGCCACCAGCAGAGATCATATAGGAGGGGCGGGCACCGGGGAGCTGTTTTTT. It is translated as CATSRDHIGGAGTGELFF.

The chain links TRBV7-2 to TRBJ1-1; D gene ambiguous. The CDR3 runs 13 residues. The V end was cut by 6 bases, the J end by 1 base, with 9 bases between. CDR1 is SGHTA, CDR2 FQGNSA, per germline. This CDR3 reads CASSKSRNTEAFF. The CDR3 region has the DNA TGTGCCAGCAGTAAGAGCAGGAACACTGAAGCTTTCTTT. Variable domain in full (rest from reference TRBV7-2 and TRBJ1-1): GAGVSQSPSNKVTEKGKDVELRCDPISGHTALYWYRQSLGQGLEFLIYFQGNSAPDKSGLPSDRFSAERTGGSVSTLTIQRTQQEDSAVYLCASSKSRNTEAFFGQGTRLTVV.